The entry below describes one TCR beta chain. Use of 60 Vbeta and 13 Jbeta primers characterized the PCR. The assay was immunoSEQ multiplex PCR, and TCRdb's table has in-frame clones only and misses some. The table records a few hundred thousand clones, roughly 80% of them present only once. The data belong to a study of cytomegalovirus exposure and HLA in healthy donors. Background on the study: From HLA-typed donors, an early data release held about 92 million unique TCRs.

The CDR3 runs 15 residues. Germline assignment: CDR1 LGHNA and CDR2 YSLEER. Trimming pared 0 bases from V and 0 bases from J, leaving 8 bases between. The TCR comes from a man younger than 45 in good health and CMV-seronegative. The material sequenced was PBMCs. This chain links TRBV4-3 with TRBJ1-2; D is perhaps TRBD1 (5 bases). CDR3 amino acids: CASSQDYRTNYGYTF. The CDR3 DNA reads TGCGCCAGCAGCCAAGATTACAGGACTAACTATGGCTACACCTTC.